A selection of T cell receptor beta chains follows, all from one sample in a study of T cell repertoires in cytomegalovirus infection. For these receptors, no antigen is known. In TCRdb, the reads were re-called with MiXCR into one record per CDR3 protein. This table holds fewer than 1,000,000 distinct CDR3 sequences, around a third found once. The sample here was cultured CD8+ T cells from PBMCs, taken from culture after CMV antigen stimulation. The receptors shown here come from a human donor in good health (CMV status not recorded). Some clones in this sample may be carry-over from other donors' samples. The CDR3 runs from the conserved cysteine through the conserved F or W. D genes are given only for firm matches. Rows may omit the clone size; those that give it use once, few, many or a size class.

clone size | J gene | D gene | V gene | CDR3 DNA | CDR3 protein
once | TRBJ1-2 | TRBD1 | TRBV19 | TGTGCCAGTAGTATTATTGAGGGGGCGAACTATGGCTACACCTTC | CASSIIEGANYGYTF
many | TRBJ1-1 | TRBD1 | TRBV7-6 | TGTGCCAGCAGCTTATACGGGGGACAGGGAGAAGCTTTCTTT | CASSLYGGQGEAFF
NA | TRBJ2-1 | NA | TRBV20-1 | TGCAGTGCTTTCGATTACTCCTACAATGAGCAGTTCTTC | CSAFDYSYNEQFF
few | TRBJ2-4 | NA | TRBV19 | TGTGCCAGTAGTACCCCCTACAGGGATCCCCAAGCCAAAAACATTCAGTACTTC | CASSTPYRDPQAKNIQYF
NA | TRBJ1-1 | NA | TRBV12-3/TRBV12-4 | TGTGCCAGCAGGCAGTTGGGGCAAGAAAAAGCTTTCTTT | CASRQLGQEKAFF
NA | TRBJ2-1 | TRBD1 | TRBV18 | TGTGCCAGCTCACCCTCTCCGGGACAGGGGGCTACCAATGAGCAGTTCTTC | CASSPSPGQGATNEQFF
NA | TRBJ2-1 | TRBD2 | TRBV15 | TGTGCCACCAGCAGAGCCCCTAGCGGAAACTACAATGAGCAGTTCTTC | CATSRAPSGNYNEQFF
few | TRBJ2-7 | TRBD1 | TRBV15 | TGTGCCACCAGCGGGGTGGACAGGGGAGATTACGAGCAGTACTTC | CATSGVDRGDYEQYF
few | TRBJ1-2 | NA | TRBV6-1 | TGTGCCAGCAGTGAAAATCGGGTGGGTGATGGCTACACCTTC | CASSENRVGDGYTF
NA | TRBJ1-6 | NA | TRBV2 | TGTGCCACCTTCGATTCACCCCTCCACTTT | CATFDSPLHF
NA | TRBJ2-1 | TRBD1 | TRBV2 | TGTGCCAGCAGTGAGAAACAGGGGGCCGGTGAGCAGTTCTTC | CASSEKQGAGEQFF
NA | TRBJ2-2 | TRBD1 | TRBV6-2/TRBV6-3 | TGTGCCAGCAGTCGGACAGGGTCGGACGGGGAGCTGTTTTTT | CASSRTGSDGELFF
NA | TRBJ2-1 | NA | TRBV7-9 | TGTGCCAGCAGCCCCTCGTCCAGCTATGAGCAGTTCTTC | CASSPSSSYEQFF
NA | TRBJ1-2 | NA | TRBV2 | TGTGCCAGCAGTGCCTTCCTCCCTAGCACCTACACCTTC | CASSAFLPSTYTF
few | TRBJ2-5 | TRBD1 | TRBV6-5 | TGTGCCAGCAGTTTAAGCCGGGACAGCTACCAAGAGACCCAGTACTTC | CASSLSRDSYQETQYF
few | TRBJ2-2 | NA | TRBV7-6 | TGTGCCAGCAGGCCCGGCGGCCCGGAGCTGTTTTTT | CASRPGGPELFF
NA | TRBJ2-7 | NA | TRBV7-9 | TGTGCCAGCAGCTTTAATGCCGAGCAGTACTTC | CASSFNAEQYF
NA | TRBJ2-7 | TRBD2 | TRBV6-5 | TGTGCCAGCAGCCCCGCTAGCGGGGGGCTTTCCTACGAGCAGTACTTC | CASSPASGGLSYEQYF
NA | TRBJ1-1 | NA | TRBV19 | TGTGCCAGTAGTCCATACCCCAGGACGTGGCAGAACACTGAAGCTTTCTTT | CASSPYPRTWQNTEAFF
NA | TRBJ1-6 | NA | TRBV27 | TGTGCCAGCAGTTTGTCGACAGGTACACCCCTCCACTTT | CASSLSTGTPLHF
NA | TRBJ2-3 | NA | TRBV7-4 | TGTGTCAGCAGCTTAGAGGGTAGGGGGAATACGCAGTATTTT | CVSSLEGRGNTQYF
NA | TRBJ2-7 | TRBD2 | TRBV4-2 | TGTGCCAGCAGCCCCTTAGGGACTAGCGGGGGGCCCCTCCAAAGCTCCTACGAGCAGTACTTC | CASSPLGTSGGPLQSSYEQYF
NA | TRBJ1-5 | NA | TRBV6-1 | TGTGCCAGCGGGCGGAGTCTCAATCAGCCCCAGCATTTT | CASGRSLNQPQHF
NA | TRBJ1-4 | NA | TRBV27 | TGTGCCAGCAGTTTATCGGGTTGGGGGCGGGGTGAAAAACTGTTTTTT | CASSLSGWGRGEKLFF
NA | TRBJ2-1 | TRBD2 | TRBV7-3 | TGTGCCAGCAGCTTAACTAGCGGGGAGAATGAGCAGTTCTTC | CASSLTSGENEQFF
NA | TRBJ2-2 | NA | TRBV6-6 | TGTGCCAGCAGTGTCGAAACCTGGGAGCTGTTTTTT | CASSVETWELFF
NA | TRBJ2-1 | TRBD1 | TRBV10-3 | TGTGCCATCAGGTTGGACAGGGACAATGAGCAGTTCTTC | CAIRLDRDNEQFF
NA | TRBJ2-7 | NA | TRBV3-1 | TGTGCCAGCAGCCAAGACGGAGGTTTGTACGAGCAGTACTTC | CASSQDGGLYEQYF
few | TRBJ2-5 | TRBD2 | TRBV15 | TGTGCCACCAGCAGAGGCGGGGGGCAAGAGACCCAGTACTTC | CATSRGGGQETQYF
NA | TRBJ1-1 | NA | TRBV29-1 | TGCAGCGTTCCCGGGACAAGGAACACTGAAGCTTTCTTT | CSVPGTRNTEAFF
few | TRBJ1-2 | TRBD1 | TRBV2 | TGTGCCAGCAGTGAGTTTACACCGGGACAGGACAATGGCTACACCTTC | CASSEFTPGQDNGYTF
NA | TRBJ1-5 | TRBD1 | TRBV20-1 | TGCAGTGCTTCCGACAGGGATCATGTTTTGCCCCAGCATTTT | CSASDRDHVLPQHF
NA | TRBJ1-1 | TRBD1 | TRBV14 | TGTGCCAGCAGCCAAGATTTGGACAGGGCCGACATGAACACTGAAGCTTTCTTT | CASSQDLDRADMNTEAFF
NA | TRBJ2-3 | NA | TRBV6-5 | TGTGCCTCTGCAGGGGGGGGGCCGGCAGATACGCAGTATTTT | CASAGGGPADTQYF
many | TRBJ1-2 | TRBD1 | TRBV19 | TGTGCCAGTAGTATCCCCTACGGGGTGGCGGGGACAGAGGTCGGCAACTATGGCTACACCTTC | CASSIPYGVAGTEVGNYGYTF
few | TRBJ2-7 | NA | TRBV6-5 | TGTGCCAGCGGACAGAAACTATCTGCCGAGCAGTACTTC | CASGQKLSAEQYF
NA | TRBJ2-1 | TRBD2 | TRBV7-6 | TGTGCCAGCAGCCCGGGACTAGCGGGGGGGGATGAGCAGTTCTTC | CASSPGLAGGDEQFF
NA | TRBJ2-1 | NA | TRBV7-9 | TGTGCCAGCAGCTTAATTCTACTACAAGTTCCTAGGGATGAGCAGTTCTTC | CASSLILLQVPRDEQFF
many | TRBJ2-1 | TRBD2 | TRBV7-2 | TGTGCCAGCAGCTTAAACAGCGGGGCTTACAATGAGCAGTTCTTC | CASSLNSGAYNEQFF
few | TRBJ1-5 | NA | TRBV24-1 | TGTGCCACCAGTCCCCGGGACGGTAGCAATCAGCCCCAGCATTTT | CATSPRDGSNQPQHF